This T cell receptor beta chain was documented in a study of blood T cell repertoires in COVID-19 (dated by TCRdb to the early 2020s). Study-level background: Samples from collaborators originated in the United States, Italy and Spain and spanned both the acute and convalescent phases of COVID-19. The material from the prospective study consisted of cDNA or gDNA derived from T cells, B-cell-depleted T cells, or PBMCs. The dataset comprised deeply sampled blood TCRbeta repertoires from subjects exposed to, actively infected with, or recovered from COVID-19. The samples were drawn from the first 160 participants of the ongoing ImmuneRACE study and from about 1,200 subjects provided by 6 global collaborators. The repertoires were released in a freely available public database meant as a resource for research on the immune response to SARS-CoV-2. Where available, HLA class I and class II types were obtained from metadata supplied by the sample provider rather than from assay-based typing. A de-identified subject ID, COVID-19 status, age in years and sex were almost always included in the sample metadata. Points the paper makes about the study in general: The quantity of clinical and demographic metadata differed by source and by participant and was supplied without curation.

Including the terminal cysteine and phenylalanine, the CDR3 comprises 18 residues. Only the CDR3 portion is preserved as DNA: 54 bases, with reading frame beginning at the first base. V is clipped by 1 base and J by 4 bases, and the sequence between their germline boundaries is 23 bases long. Reading the germline V gene gives CDR1 MGHRA and CDR2 YSYEKL. On this clone itself: What this receptor recognizes is not known. The record has no base qualities; no much larger clone is one base away.

Samples from volunteer blood donors who had recovered from COVID-19 were contributed by a second Seattle source. Whole blood was collected in K2EDTA tubes by collaborating institutions according to the institutions' own protocols. Collaborator samples were shipped for TCRbeta analysis as frozen whole blood, isolated PBMCs, or DNA extracted from either sample type. TCRbeta CDR3 regions were amplified from genomic DNA using the immunoSEQ Assay, a bias-controlled multiplex PCR. The published analysis was carried out like this. Nucleated cell counts per sample were estimated from amplification of reference gene primers within the assay. To quantify the absolute abundance of each unique TCRbeta CDR3 rearrangement, sequence reads were collapsed and filtered. For each sample, productive Simpson clonality was calculated by taking the square root of Simpson's diversity index across productive rearrangements. Entries here come from immuneACCESS through TCRdb and include only in-frame sequences with V and J called. Some clones fail to appear in such tables; in the studies checked, an unresolved V gene covers under half of the shortfall, and the cause of the remainder is unknown. Clonal size and the V and J genes are those of that table, whereas D and trimming came from the DNA. The sample contains 200,000 to 300,000 clones, approximately 86% of them found a single time. The leading ten clones occupy around 2.9% of the sample.

The rearrangement joined TRBV4-1 to TRBJ2-7; a weak D assignment points to TRBD1 (7 bases agree). The TCR originated in a woman in her 30s who had recovered from COVID-19. The sequenced material came from peripheral blood. The DNA reads TGCGCCAGCAGCCAAGCAGGGGGGCGGTCTAATCTCGGTTACGAGCAGTACTTC. Its protein reads: CASSQAGGRSNLGYEQYF.